The 32 T cell receptor beta chains below come from one sample, sequenced in a study of early T cells in non-severe SARS-CoV-2 infection. TCRdb re-analysed the 5' RACE reads in MiXCR, keeping a single row per CDR3 protein. The sample shows 100,000 to 130,000 distinct CDR3 sequences, 8.5% to 14% of them seen only once. Sample: whole blood. The source is an adult who was a healthcare worker with PCR-confirmed SARS-CoV-2 infection or an uninfected control (not recorded which).

This clonotype occurred many times. The V gene is TRBV29-1, the J gene TRBJ1-5, with a tentative D call TRBD1 (6 bases). Per the germline V gene, CDR1 is SQVTM and CDR2 is ANQGSEA. The ends were cut back, 5 bases at V and 5 bases at J, with 16 bases in the middle. The CDR3 is 14 amino acids. CDR3 in amino acids: CSVLTGQGDQPQHF. The CDR3 DNA follows: TGCAGCGTTCTGACAGGTCAGGGCGATCAGCCCCAGCATTTT.

This sequence joins TRBV5-1 and TRBJ1-3, with a tentative D call TRBD1 (5 bases). Trimming removed 7 bases at V and 3 bases at J, with 11 bases between. CDR1 and CDR2 (germline): SGHRS, YFSETQ. The CDR3 runs 13 residues. CDR3 sequence: CASAPGDGNTIYF. CDR3 coding DNA: TGCGCCAGCGCCCCGGGGGATGGAAACACCATATATTTT. Drawing the rest from reference TRBV5-1 and TRBJ1-3, the complete variable domain is KAGVTQTPRYLIKTRGQQVTLSCSPISGHRSVSWYQQTPGQGLQFLFEYFSETQRNKGNFPGRFSGRQFSNSRSEMNVSTLELGDSALYLCASAPGDGNTIYFGEGSWLTVV.

This clonotype was detected many times. The gene calls are TRBV20-1 and TRBJ2-1, with D hard to call. Trimming pared 3 bases from V and 5 bases from J, leaving 8 bases between. The CDR3 runs 12 residues. Germline V gene data show CDR1 as DFQATT and CDR2 as SNEGSKA (reference sequence). DNA of the CDR3: TGCAGTGCTAGCATCGTGCACAATGAGCAGTTCTTC. Translated: CSASIVHNEQFF.

In its sample, this clonotype was seen many times. This rearrangement joins TRBV29-1 to TRBJ2-1; tentative D call: TRBD2 (6 bases). The CDR3 has 13 residues. The germline V gene encodes CDR1 SQVTM and CDR2 ANQGSEA. CDR3 sequence: CTIIGRSYNEQFF. In DNA form, the CDR3 reads TGCACAATTATAGGGAGGTCCTACAATGAGCAGTTCTTC.

This chain joins TRBV10-3 and TRBJ2-2; 7 nucleotides agree with TRBD1. Germline V gene data show CDR1 as ENHRY and CDR2 as SYGVKD. After removal of 3 bases from V and 7 bases from J, the junction contained 11 bases not matched to a gene. This CDR3 is 16 amino acids long. The CDR3, as DNA: TGTGCCATCAGTGATGGTTTCAGGGGGTCGAGCGGGGAGCTGTTTTTT. It specifies CAISDGFRGSSGELFF.

This clonotype was recorded at least ten times. This chain links TRBV7-9 with TRBJ2-1; weak D call: TRBD2 (7 bases). The CDR3 is 17 amino acids. V lost 5 bases to trimming and J lost 15 bases, with 32 bases between them. Germline CDR1 and CDR2: SEHNR and FQNEAQ (reference sequence). The CDR3 region has the DNA TGTGCCAGCAGCCGATACGAGGGGGGGACCGTCGATGCGTCATGGTTCTTC. Its protein is CASSRYEGGTVDASWFF.

This clonotype was recorded a few times. The rearrangement links TRBV18 to TRBJ2-7; no firm D call. From germline, CDR1 is KGHSH and CDR2 LQKENI. CDR3 length equals 13 residues. The ends were cut back, 3 bases at V and 5 bases at J, with 11 bases in the middle. CDR3 residues: CASSPGPANEQYF. CDR3 coding DNA: TGTGCCAGCTCACCGGGCCCTGCGAACGAGCAGTACTTC.

This clonotype has more than one count but fewer than ten. The rearrangement joins TRBV12-3 or TRBV12-4 to TRBJ1-1, with 7 nucleotides matching TRBD1. Losses at the gene ends were 3 bases for V and 4 bases for J; bases not matched to a gene: 11. The CDR3 is 16 amino acids. The CDR3 is CASSFGRGFIGTEAFF. CDR3 nucleotide sequence: TGTGCCAGCAGTTTTGGCAGGGGGTTCATAGGCACTGAAGCTTTCTTT.

A few counts support this clonotype. The J gene is TRBJ2-1, the V gene TRBV7-9, with D perhaps TRBD1 (5 bases). Germline V gene data show CDR1 as SEHNR and CDR2 as FQNEAQ (reference sequence). With 4 bases removed from V and 2 bases from J, the gap between germline ends came to 12 bases. This CDR3 spans 15 amino acids. Here the CDR3 DNA reads TGTGCCAGCAGCTCTCCGCGACAGACCTACAATGAGCAGTTCTTC. It translates to CASSSPRQTYNEQFF. Full variable domain (rest looked up from reference TRBV7-9 and TRBJ2-1): DTGVSQNPRHKITKRGQNVTFRCDPISEHNRLYWYRQTLGQGPEFLTYFQNEAQLEKSRLLSDRFSAERPKGSFSTLEIQRTEQGDSAMYLCASSSPRQTYNEQFFGPGTRLTVL.

The CDR3 sequence: CASSSTRGYEQYF. CDR3 in DNA: TGTGCCAGCAGTAGCACCCGGGGCTACGAGCAGTACTTC. The chain is built from TRBV28 and TRBJ2-7, with D maybe TRBD2 (5 bases). CDR3 length: 13 residues. Trimming shortened V by 5 bases and J by 3 bases, and 11 bases separated the two germline ends. The V gene's germline CDR1 is MDHEN and CDR2 SYDVKM. The whole variable domain, remainder taken from reference TRBV28 and TRBJ2-7, is DVKVTQSSRYLVKRTGEKVFLECVQDMDHENMFWYRQDPGLGLRLIYFSYDVKMKEKGDIPEGYSVSREKKERFSLILESASTNQTSMYLCASSSTRGYEQYFGPGTRLTVT.

The chain combines TRBV15 with TRBJ2-7, with D possibly matching TRBD1 (6 bases). The CDR3 spans 14 residues. The germline CDR1 and CDR2 sequences are LNHNV and YYDKDF (reference sequence). V was pared by 1 base and J by 5 bases, with 12 bases between. The CDR3 spells CATSRAGVGHEQYF. For the CDR3, the DNA is TGTGCCACCAGCAGAGCAGGGGTCGGGCACGAGCAGTACTTC.

This clonotype appeared many times. The chain combines TRBV5-1 with TRBJ2-1; TRBD2 matches 7 bases. The CDR3 has 13 amino acids. Germline V gene sequence: CDR1 SGHRS, CDR2 YFSETQ. J lost 7 bases, V lost 2 bases, and 3 bases had no gene match. The CDR3 is CASSFPGRNEQFF. The DNA for the CDR3 is TGCGCCAGCAGCTTCCCCGGGAGGAATGAGCAGTTCTTC.

This clonotype occurred many times. The rearrangement links TRBV20-1 to TRBJ2-1; TRBD2 matches at 8 bases. Germline values: CDR1 DFQATT, CDR2 SNEGSKA (reference sequence). Trimming took 0 bases from V and 5 from J; bases not matched to a gene: 6. The CDR3 is made up of 15 amino acids. CDR3 sequence (DNA): TGCAGTGCTAGAGATCCCCGGACTAGCCACAATGAGCAGTTCTTC. As protein: CSARDPRTSHNEQFF.

The chain links TRBV20-1 to TRBJ1-5; no clear D. Germline values: CDR1 DFQATT, CDR2 SNEGSKA (reference sequence). The V and J ends lost 5 bases and 6 bases respectively, with 14 bases between them. CDR3 size: 13 residues. The chain's CDR3 is CSADSGLVQPQHF. DNA of the CDR3: TGCAGTGCTGACTCTGGGTTGGTTCAGCCCCAGCATTTT.

The V and J genes are TRBV14 and TRBJ2-5, with TRBD2 matching over 7 bases. The CDR3 sequence is 17 residues long. CDR1 and CDR2 (germline): SGHDN, FVKESK. J gave up 1 base and V 0 bases, and 8 bases lay outside the gene matches. The CDR3, as DNA: TGTGCCAGCAGCCAAGATCTAGGACGCGGGGGCCAAGAGACCCAGTACTTC. Translated, it gives CASSQDLGRGGQETQYF.

This clonotype has at least ten counts. The chain carries TRBV7-6 and TRBJ2-5; D call uncertain. This CDR3 has 12 residues. CDR1 and CDR2 (germline): SGHVS, FNYEAQ. Trimming stripped 3 bases from V and 2 bases from J, with 4 bases between. The CDR3 bases are TGTGCCAGCAGCTTTTTGCAAGAGACCCAGTACTTC. Protein product: CASSFLQETQYF.

On this clonotype: A single base separates this from a much larger clone, so it may be a read error. Lacking the conserved final phenylalanine or tryptophan, this CDR3 likely reflects a read error. The CDR3 sequence is CSALRPYNEQFL. The CDR3, as DNA: TGCAGTGCTTTGCGCCCCTACAATGAGCAGTTCTTG. V is TRBV20-1 and J is TRBJ2-1, with unresolved D. This CDR3 has 12 amino acids. Trimming removed 5 bases from V and 2 bases from J, with 7 bases in between. Per the germline V gene, CDR1 is DFQATT and CDR2 is SNEGSKA (reference sequence).

The J gene is TRBJ2-7, the V gene TRBV28, with a weak D call TRBD1 (7 bases). With 6 bases removed from V and 3 bases from J, the gap between germline ends came to 18 bases. This CDR3 comprises 15 residues. The germline gives CDR1 MDHEN, CDR2 SYDVKM. CDR3 nucleotides: TGTGCCAGCAGAGCCCAGGGGGGATTTGGCTACGAGCAGTACTTC. It is translated as CASRAQGGFGYEQYF.

This clonotype was detected ten times or more. The chain joins TRBV24-1 to TRBJ1-6; D uncertain. This CDR3 comprises 13 residues. Germline V gene sequence: CDR1 KGHDR, CDR2 SFDVKD. V was clipped by 5 bases and J by 9 bases, with 10 bases between them. CDR3 amino acids: CATSAANGSPLHF. The CDR3 coding sequence is TGTGCCACCAGTGCTGCGAACGGTTCACCCCTCCACTTT.

The sample holds a few counts of this clonotype. The chain is built from TRBV4-1 and TRBJ2-1; unclear D gene. V was clipped by 1 base and J by 7 bases, with 8 bases between them. Germline lookup yields CDR1 MGHRA and CDR2 YSYEKL. The CDR3 is 13 amino acids. The CDR3 coding sequence is TGCGCCAGCAGCCAAGTTAGTGTGAATGAGCAGTTCTTC. As protein: CASSQVSVNEQFF.

This rearrangement joins TRBV28 to TRBJ1-5; D call uncertain. The CDR3 extends over 12 amino acids. V was trimmed by 3 bases and J by 4 bases, leaving 4 bases between them. Germline CDR1 is MDHEN and CDR2 is SYDVKM. The CDR3 coding sequence is TGTGCCAGCAGTTTTCCGAATCAGCCCCAGCATTTT. Its translation: CASSFPNQPQHF.

This clonotype was counted ten times or more. The V gene is TRBV19, the J gene TRBJ2-1; D remains unclear. Trimming removed 3 bases at V and 0 bases at J, with 15 bases between. From germline, CDR1 is LNHDA and CDR2 SQIVND (reference sequence). The CDR3 consists of 17 residues. For the CDR3, the DNA is TGTGCCAGTAGTATGGTCCACGTGACCGACTCCTACAATGAGCAGTTCTTC. Its protein product is CASSMVHVTDSYNEQFF. Full variable domain (remainder filled in from reference TRBV19 and TRBJ2-1): DGGITQSPKYLFRKEGQNVTLSCEQNLNHDAMYWYRQDPGQGLRLIYYSQIVNDFQKGDIAEGYSVSREKKESFPLTVTSAQKNPTAFYLCASSMVHVTDSYNEQFFGPGTRLTVL.

CDR3 region: CASSYEHGPYEQYF. CDR3 nucleotides: TGTGCCAGCAGCTACGAGCACGGACCCTACGAGCAGTACTTC. The chain has TRBV7-2 and TRBJ2-7; no firm D call. The germline V gene encodes CDR1 SGHTA and CDR2 FQGNSA. The CDR3 loop spans 14 amino acids. Trimming took 4 bases from V and 2 from J, leaving 12 bases between them.

This clonotype was detected many times. This chain connects TRBV19 to TRBJ2-2; D is perhaps TRBD1 or TRBD2 (5 bases each). Deletions cut 4 bases from V and 1 base from J, with 13 bases between. Germline CDR1 reads LNHDA; CDR2 reads SQIVND (reference sequence). The CDR3 consists of 16 residues. This CDR3 is CASSTRDGMNTGELFF. CDR3 in DNA: TGTGCCAGTAGTACGAGGGACGGTATGAACACCGGGGAGCTGTTTTTT.

In this sample, this clonotype turned up a few times. The chain carries TRBV20-1 and TRBJ2-7; 10 bases line up with TRBD2. The CDR3 is 15 amino acids. Trimming cost V 6 bases and J 7 bases; bases outside gene matches: 15. Germline V gene lookup returns CDR1 DFQATT and CDR2 SNEGSKA (reference sequence). CDR3 in DNA: TGCAGTGCCCGTTGGGTAGCGGGAGGTACCCGAGAGCAGTACTTC. It is translated as CSARWVAGGTREQYF.

This clonotype was detected a few times. The rearrangement joins TRBV30 to TRBJ2-7; D assignment may be TRBD1 or TRBD2 (5 bases each). Germline V gene sequence: CDR1 GTSNPN, CDR2 SVGIG (reference sequence). V was trimmed by 4 bases and J by 9 bases, leaving 25 bases between them. The CDR3 is 15 amino acids. Here the CDR3 reads CAWTTGILGDSVQYF. CDR3 DNA: TGTGCCTGGACCACCGGGATCCTGGGGGATAGTGTGCAGTACTTC.

Regarding this clonotype: At one end the junction does not follow the germline gene, possibly because of a read error. V and J are TRBV7-9 and TRBJ1-6; possibly TRBD1 for D (5 bases). Germline V gene sequence: CDR1 SEHNR, CDR2 FQNEAQ (reference sequence). The CDR3 extends over 15 amino acids. The CDR3 bases are TGTGTCAGCAGTCGCACTCGGGGGGTTAATTCACCCCTCCACTTT. It encodes CVSSRTRGVNSPLHF. The full variable domain, its missing parts supplied by reference TRBV7-9 and TRBJ1-6, is DTGVSQNPRHKITKRGQNVTFRCDPISEHNRLYWYRQTLGQGPEFLTYFQNEAQLEKSRLLSDRFSAERPKGSFSTLEIQRTEQGDSAMYLCVSSRTRGVNSPLHFGNGTRLTVT.

This clonotype was picked up many times. The V call is TRBV6-2 or TRBV6-3, the J call TRBJ2-2; no clear D. The CDR3 has 10 amino acids. Germline lookup yields CDR1 MNHEY and CDR2 SVGEGT. Trimming took 8 bases from V and 7 from J, leaving 5 bases between them. The CDR3 here is CASRDGELFF. In DNA, the CDR3 is TGTGCCAGCCGCGACGGGGAGCTGTTTTTT.

The V and J genes are TRBV20-1 and TRBJ2-1; 8 bases fit TRBD2. The CDR3 covers 15 residues. The V gene's germline CDR1 is DFQATT and CDR2 SNEGSKA (reference sequence). Trimming took 3 bases from V and 9 from J; bases not matched to a gene: 13. CDR3 region: CSARSGSNPQAEQFF. CDR3 coding DNA: TGCAGTGCTAGGAGCGGGAGTAACCCCCAAGCTGAGCAGTTCTTC.

Comments on this clonotype: Just one base apart from a much larger clone, this may be a read error. The chain uses TRBV7-6 and TRBJ2-2; D unresolved. There are 12 residues in the CDR3. Germline V gene sequence: CDR1 SGHVS, CDR2 FNYEAQ. With 9 bases removed from V and 4 bases from J, the gap between germline ends came to 9 bases. CDR3 in amino acids: CARRRGTGELFF. CDR3 nucleotide sequence: TGTGCCAGAAGGCGCGGCACCGGGGAGCTGTTTTTT.

This clonotype came up a few times. This chain connects TRBV7-9 to TRBJ1-1; tentatively, D is TRBD1 (6 bases). CDR1 SEHNR and CDR2 FQNEAQ come from the germline V gene (reference sequence). V lost 0 bases, J lost 1 base, and 9 bases lay in between. The CDR3 runs to 15 residues. The CDR3 spells CASSLAGGKNTEAFF. CDR3 nucleotide sequence: TGTGCCAGCAGCTTAGCAGGGGGGAAGAACACTGAAGCTTTCTTT.

This clonotype has ten or more counts. The J gene is TRBJ1-5, the V gene TRBV6-1; D is unclear. CDR3 size: 16 residues. Germline V CDR1 and CDR2: MNHNS, SASEGT. The V gene lost 2 bases and the J gene lost 5 bases, with 16 bases spanning the gap. In nucleotides, the CDR3 is TGTGCCAGCAGTGAACTGTACGGAGCCTGGGATCAGCCCCAGCATTTT. This gives the protein CASSELYGAWDQPQHF.